This T cell receptor beta chain was observed in a study of shared clonotypes between healthy human individuals (dated by TCRdb to about 2020). Study-level background: Three men and a couple of women, aged 18 to 49 years, made up the cohort. For each donor, CD4 naive and CD4 memory were each run on three plates, CD8 naive on two plates, and CD8 memory on one plate. Libraries were prepared and TCR repertoires were sequenced by different laboratories using diverse techniques, in order to increase sequencing depth and limit assay-specific biases. Between about 0.85 and 9.5 billion PBMCs per donor were obtained by leukapheresis. To estimate repertoire size and how much clonotypes are shared between individuals, the study performed deep sequencing of blood TCR repertoires from 4 to 6 healthy adults. Points the paper makes about the study in general: Pairwise subsampling indicated that sequencing depth was expected to affect the degree of clonotype sharing among donors. Sampling was restricted to blood, and TCR repertoires in tissues likely differ from the TCR repertoires found in blood. The small number of donors limited the genetic and exposure-history diversity represented. Incomplete sequencing was indicated by rarefaction of sorted-subset datasets, despite the large sequencing depth. Higher generation probabilities were observed for clonotypes shared by all four sorted-subset donors than for non-shared clonotypes. Naive subsets generally had larger estimated clonotype richness than memory subsets. Across a few donors, about 4.5% of naive CD4, roughly 3.5% of naive CD8, under 2.5% of memory CD4, and about 0.4% of memory CD8 clonotypes were shared.

Using the deep immunoSEQ assay, TCR CDR3 regions were amplified from genomic DNA by multiplex PCR. For each cell subset, the extracted genomic DNA was distributed evenly across all wells of several immunoSEQ 96-well plates, and each plate served as one replicate. For sorted subsets, each replicate PCR was loaded with around 200 ng genomic DNA, equivalent to about 33,000 T cell genomes. The purified libraries were quantified using a Qubit 3.0 fluorometer, sized with a Bioanalyzer 2100, and then quantified again using the KAPA Library Quantification kit. Every immunoSEQ 96-well plate was sequenced on a separate single-read 150-cycle Illumina NextSeq 550 flow cell. As for the original processing: The immunoSEQ output contained only junctional sequences without quality scores, so filtering could not match that applied to full-length reads. Sequences were annotated with PyIR, a Python wrapper for IgBLAST v1.9, using IMGT germline references to assign V/J genes and CDR3. Reads were filtered out if the reads had weak V/J assignments (E-value above 1e-6), no CDR3, stop codons, out-of-frame junctions, or ambiguous translated residues. V3J clonotypes were defined as sequences sharing the same inferred V gene, J gene, and CDR3 amino acid sequence. Percentage overlap between repertoires was calculated by dividing the number of shared unique clonotypes by the size of the smaller repertoire. Three approaches were used to assess repertoire richness: RTK rarefaction, the Chao1 estimator, and Recon v2.1 estimates of unobserved clonotypes. OLGA was used to compute generation probabilities for all TCRbeta clonotypes that the gDNA method yielded from a few donors. Held by TCRdb, this immuneACCESS table contains in-frame sequences only and omits some clones. Under half of the omission traces to an unresolved V gene where checked; the cause of the rest is unknown. The DNA gave D and trimming, while V, J and clone size come from that table. Counted in this sample were over 1.5 million clones; 95% to 99% of them appeared once. Of the sample, about 0.42% falls within the top ten clones.

Healthy HIV-negative adults with no recently reported acute infections or vaccinations were included as donors. All donors were Caucasian adults living in Nashville, Tennessee, USA. CD4+ T cells were enriched by magnetic negative selection, after which naive cells were positively selected on CD45RA and the negative fraction was taken as the memory subset. Blood was collected by leukapheresis, and PBMCs were isolated by Ficoll-Histopaque density gradient centrifugation and then cryopreserved in liquid nitrogen vapor phase. Analytical flow cytometry was used to check the purity and quantity of every magnetically sorted T cell population. From each sorted fraction, genomic DNA was isolated and quantified by UV absorbance on a Nanodrop 2000c. Worth noting for this clone: What antigen it recognizes has not been identified. One base away there is no much larger clone; base qualities are not given.

V gives up 3 bases and J gives up 5 bases, and the segment between their germline ends measures 11 bases. The CDR3 spans 14 residues, from the cysteine through the phenylalanine. The only DNA kept is the CDR3, 42 bases in frame from the first base. From the germline V gene (reference sequence), CDR1 is SEHNR and CDR2 is FQNEAQ. The TCR comes from a man aged 30 to 39 in good health. Sequencing was performed on naive CD4+ T cells sorted from blood. Taken with the paper, the label for cell subset or site translates to: CD45RA+ positively selected. The rearranged chain carries TRBV7-9 and TRBJ1-5; TRBD1 could be the D gene, as 5 bases match. The sequenced DNA is TGTGCCAGCAGCTTTTTTGGGACGCATCAGCCCCAGCATTTT. The encoded protein is CASSFFGTHQPQHF.